The 10 T cell receptor beta chains listed next were all sequenced from one sample in a study of OX40 agonist ivuxolimab in advanced cancers. Sequencing used immunoSEQ multiplex PCR; TCRdb keeps in-frame clones, though not all of them. The sample yields about 35,000 clones, about four fifths seen once. This material consisted of CD4+ or CD8+ T cells sorted from blood, taken in a trial of the OX40 agonist ivuxolimab. Receptor source: an adult with an advanced solid tumor such as melanoma, head and neck, liver or kidney cancer.

The chain combines TRBV4-2 with TRBJ2-5; D is possibly TRBD2 (6 bases). The ends were cut back, 3 bases at V and 2 bases at J, with 10 bases in the middle. Germline CDR1 and CDR2: LGHNA and YNFKEQ. This CDR3 has 14 residues. The CDR3 region is CASSHVAEQETQYF. As DNA, the CDR3 is TGTGCCAGCAGCCACGTAGCGGAACAAGAGACCCAGTACTTC.

The V call is TRBV2, the J call TRBJ1-4; the D is unclear. V dropped 3 bases and J dropped 0 bases, with 5 bases sitting between them. Germline values: CDR1 SNHLY, CDR2 FYNNEI. This CDR3 region has 14 residues. The CDR3 nucleotides read TGTGCCAGCAGTGATTTAGCAACTAATGAAAAACTGTTTTTT. Residues: CASSDLATNEKLFF.

The chain carries TRBV19 and TRBJ2-1; D remains ambiguous. V was trimmed by 3 bases and J by 0 bases, leaving 9 bases between them. In germline, CDR1 is LNHDA, CDR2 SQIVND (reference sequence). This CDR3 has 15 residues. The DNA of the CDR3 is TGTGCCAGTAGTATGTTCGGCAGCTCCTACAATGAGCAGTTCTTC. It codes for CASSMFGSSYNEQFF.

The chain links TRBV16 to TRBJ2-7; D might be TRBD2 (6 bases). This CDR3 contains 15 residues. Trimming cost V 4 bases and J 3 bases, with 16 bases left between them. Germline CDR1 KGHSY, CDR2 FQNENV. CDR3 in amino acids: CASSPSGLAFYEQYF. The DNA of the CDR3 is TGTGCCAGCAGCCCCTCGGGGCTAGCGTTCTACGAGCAGTACTTC.

V is TRBV5-1 and J is TRBJ2-1; no reliable D call. This CDR3 spans 12 amino acids. With 0 bases removed from V and 7 bases from J, the gap between germline ends came to 5 bases. Germline CDR1 is SGHRS and CDR2 is YFSETQ. The CDR3 region has the DNA TGCGCCAGCAGCTTGGAAGTAAATGAGCAGTTCTTC. It translates to CASSLEVNEQFF.

The rearrangement joins TRBV15 to TRBJ2-7; TRBD2 might be the D (5 bases). Germline loops: CDR1 LNHNV, CDR2 YYDKDF (reference sequence). Between the trimmed V and J ends, which lost 5 bases and 4 bases, there was a span of 12 bases. This CDR3 has 13 residues. The DNA of the CDR3 is TGTGCCACCAGCGTGGGCGGAGGATACGAGCAGTACTTC. It specifies CATSVGGGYEQYF.

The chain is built from TRBV27 and TRBJ1-1; D is uncertain. CDR1 is MNHEY, CDR2 SMNVEV, per germline (reference sequence). The CDR3 has 13 amino acids. Trimming cost V 5 bases and J 6 bases, with 13 bases left between them. The CDR3 region is CASSPIGKSEAFF. The CDR3 nucleotides are TGTGCCAGCAGTCCGATCGGCAAATCTGAAGCTTTCTTT.

The chain employs TRBV7-9 and TRBJ2-5; D remains ambiguous. The CDR3 has 13 amino acids. The V gene lost 10 bases and the J gene lost 5 bases, with 17 bases spanning the gap. CDR1 and CDR2 from the germline V gene are SEHNR and FQNEAQ (reference sequence). The CDR3 region has the DNA TGTGCCACCAAGTTCCAGGACCCGGAGACCCAGTACTTC. It specifies CATKFQDPETQYF. Full variable domain (rest looked up from reference TRBV7-9 and TRBJ2-5): DTGVSQNPRHKITKRGQNVTFRCDPISEHNRLYWYRQTLGQGPEFLTYFQNEAQLEKSRLLSDRFSAERPKGSFSTLEIQRTEQGDSAMYLCATKFQDPETQYFGPGTRLLVL.

This chain joins TRBV13 and TRBJ2-3; no clear D gene. The CDR3 is made up of 13 amino acids. Trimming stripped 0 bases from V and 4 bases from J, with 5 bases between. CDR1 and CDR2 from the germline V gene are PRHDT and FYEKMQ (reference sequence). In DNA, the CDR3 is TGTGCCAGCAGCTTAGGCCTGGCAGATACGCAGTATTTT. This gives the protein CASSLGLADTQYF.

This clone occurred once. The J gene is TRBJ2-5, the V gene TRBV12-1; the table's TRBD2 call for D was not verified on the DNA. TRBV12-1 is tagged as a pseudogene. The length of the CDR3 is 14 residues. The CDR3 nucleotides read TGTGCCAGCAGTTCCTGGGACGCCGGGGGGACCCAGTACTTC. It specifies CASSSWDAGGTQYF.